A selection of T cell receptor beta chains follows, all from one sample in a study of T-cell reconstitution after alpha-beta-depleted transplantation in children. A single record per CDR3 protein comes from TCRdb applying MiXCR to the PCR reads. Of 400,000 to 550,000 distinct CDR3 sequences in the sample, more than 9% were seen once. The sample in question was PBMCs, obtained before TCRalphabeta/CD19-depleted stem cell transplant. These receptors originate from a child aged 2-15 years with inherited bone marrow failure, due to receive a stem cell transplant. Each CDR3 is given with its conserved first and last residue. The D gene is left open where the match is weak. The listing skips clone size in some rows; elsewhere it reads once, few, many or a size class.

V: TRBV11-2; D: -; J: TRBJ2-1; size: few; DNA: TGTGCCAGCAGCTTAGATCTGCAGGATGAGCAGTTCTTC; CDR3: CASSLDLQDEQFF
V: TRBV7-8; D: TRBD1; J: TRBJ2-7; size: many; DNA: TGTGCCAGCAGTCTTAGGGGCAGGGGGCCCTCCTACGAGCAGTACTTC; CDR3: CASSLRGRGPSYEQYF
V: TRBV29-1; D: -; J: TRBJ1-1; size: many; DNA: TGCAGCGTGGACAGGAACACTGAAGCTTTCTTT; CDR3: CSVDRNTEAFF
V: TRBV4-1; D: TRBD2; J: TRBJ2-3; size: many; DNA: TGCGCCAGCAGCCAAGATGAAGTTTGGGCAGGTACGGGACTAGCGGGAGTCGCAGATACGCAGTATTTT; CDR3: CASSQDEVWAGTGLAGVADTQYF
V: TRBV12-3/TRBV12-4; D: -; J: TRBJ1-3; size: many; DNA: TGTGCCAGCAGTTTAGGACTGGGGAGTTCGAGTGGAAACACCATATATTTT; CDR3: CASSLGLGSSSGNTIYF
V: TRBV11-1; D: TRBD2; J: TRBJ2-2; size: many; DNA: TGTGCCAGCAGCTCTGGGACTAATTTTTACCATTCGAACACCGGGGAGCTGTTTTTT; CDR3: CASSSGTNFYHSNTGELFF
V: TRBV5-1; D: -; J: TRBJ2-5; size: many; DNA: TGCGCCAGCAGCCCGGGGGCTGGTGGGGAAGAGACCCAGTACTTC; CDR3: CASSPGAGGEETQYF
V: TRBV20-1; D: -; J: TRBJ1-3; size: many; DNA: TGCAGTGCTAGCTTCAGGGGAAACACCATATATTTT; CDR3: CSASFRGNTIYF
V: TRBV6-2/TRBV6-3; D: TRBD2; J: TRBJ2-1; size: many; DNA: TGTGCCAGCACCTTTCGGACTAGCAATGAGCAGTTCTTC; CDR3: CASTFRTSNEQFF
V: TRBV20-1; D: -; J: TRBJ1-5; size: -; DNA: TGCAGTGCTAGAGTGGGGGTATCTAGCAATCAGCCCCAGCATTTT; CDR3: CSARVGVSSNQPQHF
V: TRBV5-1; D: TRBD2; J: TRBJ2-7; size: many; DNA: TGCGCCAGCAGCTCACCGGGACTAGCGGGAGGAAACTACGAGCAGTACTTC; CDR3: CASSSPGLAGGNYEQYF
V: TRBV20-1; D: TRBD1; J: TRBJ2-7; size: few; DNA: TGCAGTGCTAGAGGGGTCTTGACAGGGCCCTTGAACTACGAGCAGTACTTC; CDR3: CSARGVLTGPLNYEQYF
V: TRBV5-1; D: TRBD2; J: TRBJ2-3; size: many; DNA: TGCGCCAGCAGCCCGACTAGCAGCACAGATACGCAGTATTTT; CDR3: CASSPTSSTDTQYF
V: TRBV6-1; D: TRBD2; J: TRBJ2-3; size: many; DNA: TGCGCCAGCAGCCCGTTAGCGGGAGGGCCAGATACGCAGTATTTT; CDR3: CASSPLAGGPDTQYF